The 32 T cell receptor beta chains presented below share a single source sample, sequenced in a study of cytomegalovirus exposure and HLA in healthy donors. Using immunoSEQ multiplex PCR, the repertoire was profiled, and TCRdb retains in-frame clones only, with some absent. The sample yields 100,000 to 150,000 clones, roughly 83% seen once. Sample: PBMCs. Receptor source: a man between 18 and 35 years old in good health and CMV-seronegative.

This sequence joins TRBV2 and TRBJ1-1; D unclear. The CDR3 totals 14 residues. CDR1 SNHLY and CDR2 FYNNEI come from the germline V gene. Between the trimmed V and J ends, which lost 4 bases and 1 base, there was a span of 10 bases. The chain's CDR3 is CASSARDGNTEAFF. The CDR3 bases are TGTGCCAGCAGTGCCCGGGATGGGAACACTGAAGCTTTCTTT.

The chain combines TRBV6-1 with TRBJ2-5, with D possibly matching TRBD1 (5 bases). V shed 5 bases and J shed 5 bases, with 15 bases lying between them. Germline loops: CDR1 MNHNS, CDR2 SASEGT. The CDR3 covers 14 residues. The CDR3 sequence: CASSLSGWTETQYF. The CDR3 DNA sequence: TGTGCCAGCAGTCTTTCAGGGTGGACGGAGACCCAGTACTTC.

In DNA form, the CDR3 reads TGTGCCAGCGACCCCGTGCGGGTGAAAGAATTGGGCGAGCAGTACTTC. Residues: CASDPVRVKELGEQYF. This chain uses TRBV7-8 with TRBJ2-7, with D tentatively TRBD2 (5 bases). CDR1 and CDR2 (germline): SGHVS, FQNEAQ. CDR3 length: 16 residues. V was shortened by 8 bases and J by 6 bases, with 26 bases between the two germline ends.

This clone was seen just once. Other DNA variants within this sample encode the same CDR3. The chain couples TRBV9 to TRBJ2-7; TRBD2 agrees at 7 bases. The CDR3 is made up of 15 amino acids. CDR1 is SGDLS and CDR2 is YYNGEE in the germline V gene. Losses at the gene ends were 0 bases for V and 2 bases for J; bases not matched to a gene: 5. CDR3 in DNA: TGTGCCAGCAGCGTAGCTACGGGGGGTCCCTACGAGCAGTACTTC. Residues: CASSVATGGPYEQYF.

As DNA, the CDR3 is TGTGCCAGCAGTGGAACCCCGGGACACTTTTCGTCGGGCACTGAAGCTTTCTTT. Its translation: CASSGTPGHFSSGTEAFF. The rearrangement links TRBV6-1 to TRBJ1-1; D may be TRBD1 (6 bases). Germline V gene lookup returns CDR1 MNHNS and CDR2 SASEGT. Trimming shortened V by 4 bases and J by 4 bases, and 25 bases separated the two germline ends. This CDR3 has 18 residues.

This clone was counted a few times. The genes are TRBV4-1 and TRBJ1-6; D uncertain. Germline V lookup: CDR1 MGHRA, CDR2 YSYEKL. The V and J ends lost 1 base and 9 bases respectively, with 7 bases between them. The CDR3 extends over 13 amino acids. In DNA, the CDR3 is TGCGCCAGCAGCCAAGGGGCCATTTCACCCCTCCACTTT. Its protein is CASSQGAISPLHF.

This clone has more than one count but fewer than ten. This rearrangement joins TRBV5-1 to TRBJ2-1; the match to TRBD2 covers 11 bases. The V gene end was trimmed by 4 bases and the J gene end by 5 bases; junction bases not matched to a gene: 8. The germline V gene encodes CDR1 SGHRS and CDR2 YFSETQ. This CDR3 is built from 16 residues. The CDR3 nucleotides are TGCGCCAGCAGCCCACCTCTAGCGGGAGGCCACAATGAGCAGTTCTTC. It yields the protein CASSPPLAGGHNEQFF.

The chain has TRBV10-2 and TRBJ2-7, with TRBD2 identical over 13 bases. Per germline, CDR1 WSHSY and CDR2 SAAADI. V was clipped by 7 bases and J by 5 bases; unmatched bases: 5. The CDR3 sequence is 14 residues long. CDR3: CASTTGLAGDEQYF. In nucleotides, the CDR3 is TGCGCCAGCACTACTGGACTAGCGGGAGACGAGCAGTACTTC.

The CDR3 nucleotides are TGTGCCAGCAGTGAAGAGGCGACAGGGGTCTCCTACGAGCAGTACTTC. The encoded protein is CASSEEATGVSYEQYF. The rearrangement joins TRBV6-1 to TRBJ2-7, with 8 bases that match TRBD1. This CDR3 spans 16 amino acids. The V gene's germline CDR1 is MNHNS and CDR2 SASEGT. With V trimmed by 1 base and J by 0 bases, 5 bases remained unmatched.

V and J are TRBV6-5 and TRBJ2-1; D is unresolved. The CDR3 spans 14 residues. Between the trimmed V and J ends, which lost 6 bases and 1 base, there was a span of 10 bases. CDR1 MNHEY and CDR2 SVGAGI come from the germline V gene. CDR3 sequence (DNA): TGTGCCAGCAGGAAGGAGAGATCCTACAATGAGCAGTTCTTC. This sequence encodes CASRKERSYNEQFF.

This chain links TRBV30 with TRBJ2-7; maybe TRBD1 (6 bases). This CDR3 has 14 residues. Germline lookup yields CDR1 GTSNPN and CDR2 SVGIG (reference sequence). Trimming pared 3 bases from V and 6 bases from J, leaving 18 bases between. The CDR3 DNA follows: TGTGCCTGGAGCTGGGGAGCAGGGGCGGCCGAGCAGTACTTC. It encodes CAWSWGAGAAEQYF. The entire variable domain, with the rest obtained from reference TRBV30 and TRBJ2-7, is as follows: SQTIHQWPATLVQPVGSPLSLECTVEGTSNPNLYWYRQAAGRGLQLLFYSVGIGQISSEVPQNLSASRPQDRQFILSSKKLLLSDSGFYLCAWSWGAGAAEQYFGPGTRLTVT.

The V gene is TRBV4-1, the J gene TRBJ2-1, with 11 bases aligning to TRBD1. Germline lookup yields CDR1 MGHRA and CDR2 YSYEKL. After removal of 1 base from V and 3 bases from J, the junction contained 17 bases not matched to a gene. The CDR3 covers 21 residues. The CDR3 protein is CASSQGPAGTGGRGLYNEQFF. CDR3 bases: TGCGCCAGCAGCCAAGGGCCAGCAGGGACAGGGGGGAGGGGGCTCTACAATGAGCAGTTCTTC.

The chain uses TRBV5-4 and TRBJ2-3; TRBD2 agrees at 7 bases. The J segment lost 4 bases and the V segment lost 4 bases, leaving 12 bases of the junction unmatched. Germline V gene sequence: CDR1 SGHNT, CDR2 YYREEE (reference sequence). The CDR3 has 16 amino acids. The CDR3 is CASSRGREGTADTQYF. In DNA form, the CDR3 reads TGTGCCAGCAGCCGAGGGAGGGAGGGGACCGCAGATACGCAGTATTTT.

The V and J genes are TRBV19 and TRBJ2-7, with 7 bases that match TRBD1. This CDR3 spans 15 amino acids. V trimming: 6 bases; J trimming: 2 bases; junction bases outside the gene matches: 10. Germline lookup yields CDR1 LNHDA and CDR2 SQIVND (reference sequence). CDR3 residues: CASSLHRGPTYEQYF. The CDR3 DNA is TGTGCCAGTAGCCTACACAGGGGCCCGACCTACGAGCAGTACTTC.

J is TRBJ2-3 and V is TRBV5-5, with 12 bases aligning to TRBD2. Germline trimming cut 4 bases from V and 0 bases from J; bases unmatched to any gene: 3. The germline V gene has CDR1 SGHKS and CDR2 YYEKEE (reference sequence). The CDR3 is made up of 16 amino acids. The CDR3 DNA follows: TGTGCCAGCAGCCCCGGACTAGCGGGGAGCACAGATACGCAGTATTTT. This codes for CASSPGLAGSTDTQYF.

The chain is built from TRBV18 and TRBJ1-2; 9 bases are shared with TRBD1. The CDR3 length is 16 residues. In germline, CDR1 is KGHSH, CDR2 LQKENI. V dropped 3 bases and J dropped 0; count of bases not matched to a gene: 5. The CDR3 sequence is CASSPGQGASNYGYTF. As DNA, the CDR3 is TGTGCCAGCTCACCGGGACAGGGAGCTTCTAACTATGGCTACACCTTC.

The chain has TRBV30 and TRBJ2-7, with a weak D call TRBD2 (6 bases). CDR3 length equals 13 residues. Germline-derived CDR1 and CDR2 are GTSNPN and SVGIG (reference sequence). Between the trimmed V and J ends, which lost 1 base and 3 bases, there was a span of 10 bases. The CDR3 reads CAWSGGLLYEQYF. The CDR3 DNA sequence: TGTGCCTGGAGTGGGGGACTGCTCTACGAGCAGTACTTC.

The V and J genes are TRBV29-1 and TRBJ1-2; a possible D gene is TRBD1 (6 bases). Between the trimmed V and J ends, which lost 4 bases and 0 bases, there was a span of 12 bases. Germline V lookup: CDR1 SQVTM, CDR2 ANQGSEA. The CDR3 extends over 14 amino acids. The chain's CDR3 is CSVGGGLANYGYTF. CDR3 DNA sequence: TGCAGCGTTGGGGGGGGCCTAGCTAACTATGGCTACACCTTC.

For the CDR3, the DNA is TGTGCCAGCAGCCCAGGGGGAACGAACACTGAAGCTTTCTTT. Protein sequence: CASSPGGTNTEAFF. The V gene is TRBV5-4, the J gene TRBJ1-1; 7 positions agree with TRBD1. The CDR3 contains 14 residues. Trimming removed 4 bases from V and 1 base from J; junction bases left unmatched: 4. CDR1 SGHNT and CDR2 YYREEE come from the germline V gene (reference sequence).

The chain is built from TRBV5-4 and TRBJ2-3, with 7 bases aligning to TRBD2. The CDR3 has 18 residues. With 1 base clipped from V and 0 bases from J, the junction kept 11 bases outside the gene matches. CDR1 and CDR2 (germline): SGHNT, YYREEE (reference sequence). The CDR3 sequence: CASSLPGRASGSTDTQYF. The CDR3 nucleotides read TGTGCCAGCAGCTTGCCGGGGAGGGCTAGCGGAAGCACAGATACGCAGTATTTT.

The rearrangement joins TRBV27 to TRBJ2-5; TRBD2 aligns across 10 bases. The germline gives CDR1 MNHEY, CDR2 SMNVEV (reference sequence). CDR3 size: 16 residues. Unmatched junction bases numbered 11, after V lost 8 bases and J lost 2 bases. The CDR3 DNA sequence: TGTGCCAGCTGGGCTAGCGGGGGAGCAAGGCAAGAGACCCAGTACTTC. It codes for CASWASGGARQETQYF.

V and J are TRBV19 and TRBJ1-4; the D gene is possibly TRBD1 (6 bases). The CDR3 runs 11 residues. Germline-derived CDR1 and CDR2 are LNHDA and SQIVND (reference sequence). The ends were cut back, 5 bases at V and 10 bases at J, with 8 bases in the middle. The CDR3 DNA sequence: TGTGCCAGTAGTGTACAGGGAAAACTGTTTTTT. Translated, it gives CASSVQGKLFF.

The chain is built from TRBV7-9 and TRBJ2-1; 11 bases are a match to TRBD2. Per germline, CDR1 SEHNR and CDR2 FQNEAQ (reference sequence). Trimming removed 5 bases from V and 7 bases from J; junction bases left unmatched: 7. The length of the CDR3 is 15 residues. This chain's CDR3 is CASSPTSGNGNEQFF. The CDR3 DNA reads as TGTGCCAGCAGCCCGACTAGCGGGAACGGTAATGAGCAGTTCTTC. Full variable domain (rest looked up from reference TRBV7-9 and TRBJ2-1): DTGVSQNPRHKITKRGQNVTFRCDPISEHNRLYWYRQTLGQGPEFLTYFQNEAQLEKSRLLSDRFSAERPKGSFSTLEIQRTEQGDSAMYLCASSPTSGNGNEQFFGPGTRLTVL.

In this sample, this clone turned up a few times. The chain's CDR3 is CASSLPGAGYTF. DNA for the CDR3: TGTGCCAGCAGTTTACCAGGGGCCGGCTACACCTTC. V and J are TRBV27 and TRBJ1-2; D may be TRBD1 (6 bases). V gave up 2 bases and J gave up 8 bases, with 9 bases separating them. CDR1 is MNHEY and CDR2 is SMNVEV in the germline V gene (reference sequence). The CDR3 loop spans 12 amino acids.

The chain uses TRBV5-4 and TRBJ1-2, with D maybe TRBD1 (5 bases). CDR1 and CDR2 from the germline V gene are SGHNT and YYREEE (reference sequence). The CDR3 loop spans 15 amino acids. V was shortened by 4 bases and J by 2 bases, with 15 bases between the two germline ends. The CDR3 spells CASSALRGGNYGYTF. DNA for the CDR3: TGTGCCAGCAGCGCACTACGCGGGGGAAACTATGGCTACACCTTC.

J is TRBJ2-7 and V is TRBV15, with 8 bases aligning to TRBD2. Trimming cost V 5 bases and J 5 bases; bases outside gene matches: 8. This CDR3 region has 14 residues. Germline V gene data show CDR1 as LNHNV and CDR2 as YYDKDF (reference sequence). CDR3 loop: CATSPLISGNEQYF. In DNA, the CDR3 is TGTGCCACCAGCCCCCTCATTAGCGGGAACGAGCAGTACTTC. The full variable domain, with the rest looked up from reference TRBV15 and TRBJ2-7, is DAMVIQNPRYQVTQFGKPVTLSCSQTLNHNVMYWYQQKSSQAPKLLFHYYDKDFNNEADTPDNFQSRRPNTSFCFLDIRSPGLGDTAMYLCATSPLISGNEQYFGPGTRLTVT.

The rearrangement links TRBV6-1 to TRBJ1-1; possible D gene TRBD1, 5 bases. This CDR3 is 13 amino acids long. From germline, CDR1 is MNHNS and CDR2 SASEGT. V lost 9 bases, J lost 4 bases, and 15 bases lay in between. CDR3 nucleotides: TGTGCCAGTTCCCCGACAGCCGTCACTGAAGCTTTCTTT. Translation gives CASSPTAVTEAFF.

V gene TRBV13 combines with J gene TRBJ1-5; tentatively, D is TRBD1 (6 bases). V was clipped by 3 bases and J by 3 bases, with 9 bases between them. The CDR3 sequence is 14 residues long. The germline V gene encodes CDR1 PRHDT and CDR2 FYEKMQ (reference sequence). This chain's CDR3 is CASSFGGDNQPQHF. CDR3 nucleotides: TGTGCCAGCAGCTTTGGGGGCGACAATCAGCCCCAGCATTTT.

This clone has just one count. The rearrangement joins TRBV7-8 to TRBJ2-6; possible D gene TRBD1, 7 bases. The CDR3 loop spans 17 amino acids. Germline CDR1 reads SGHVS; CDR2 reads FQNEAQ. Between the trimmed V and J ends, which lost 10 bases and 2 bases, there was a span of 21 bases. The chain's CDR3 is CATPRGRRGPGANVLTF. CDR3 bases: TGTGCCACCCCGAGGGGGCGGCGGGGCCCTGGGGCCAACGTCCTGACTTTC.

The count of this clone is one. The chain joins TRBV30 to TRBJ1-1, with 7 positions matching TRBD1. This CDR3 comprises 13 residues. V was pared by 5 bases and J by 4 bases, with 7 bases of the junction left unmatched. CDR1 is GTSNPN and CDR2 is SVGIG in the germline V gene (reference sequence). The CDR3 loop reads CAWYRGRTTEAFF. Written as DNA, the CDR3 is TGTGCCTGGTACAGGGGCCGTACCACTGAAGCTTTCTTT.

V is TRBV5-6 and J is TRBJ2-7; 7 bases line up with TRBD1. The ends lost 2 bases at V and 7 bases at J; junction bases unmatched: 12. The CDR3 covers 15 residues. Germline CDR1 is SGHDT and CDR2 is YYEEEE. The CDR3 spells CASSFYRGNPAEQYF. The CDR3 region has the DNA TGTGCCAGCAGCTTCTACAGGGGAAATCCGGCTGAGCAGTACTTC. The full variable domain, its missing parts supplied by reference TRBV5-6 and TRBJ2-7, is DAGVTQSPTHLIKTRGQQVTLRCSPKSGHDTVSWYQQALGQGPQFIFQYYEEEERQRGNFPDRFSGHQFPNYSSELNVNALLLGDSALYLCASSFYRGNPAEQYFGPGTRLTVT.

CDR3 residues: CASSVGGGGGNTIYF. CDR3 in DNA: TGTGCCAGCAGCGTAGGGGGGGGTGGAGGAAACACCATATATTTT. The chain employs TRBV9 and TRBJ1-3, with D possibly being TRBD1 (5 bases). The V end was cut by 0 bases, the J end by 4 bases, with 11 bases between. The germline V gene encodes CDR1 SGDLS and CDR2 YYNGEE. The CDR3 length is 15 residues. The full variable domain, in which reference TRBV9 and TRBJ1-3 provide the parts outside the CDR3, is DSGVTQTPKHLITATGQRVTLRCSPRSGDLSVYWYQQSLDQGLQFLIQYYNGEERAKGNILERFSAQQFPDLHSELNLSSLELGDSALYFCASSVGGGGGNTIYFGEGSWLTVV.